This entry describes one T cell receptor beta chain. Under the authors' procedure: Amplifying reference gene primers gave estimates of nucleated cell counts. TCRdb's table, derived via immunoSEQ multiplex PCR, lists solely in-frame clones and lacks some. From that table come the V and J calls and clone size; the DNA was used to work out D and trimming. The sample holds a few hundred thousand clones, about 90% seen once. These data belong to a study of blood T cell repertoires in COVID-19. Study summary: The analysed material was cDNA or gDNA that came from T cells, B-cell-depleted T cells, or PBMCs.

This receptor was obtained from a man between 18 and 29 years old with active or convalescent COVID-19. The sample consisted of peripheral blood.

The DNA of the CDR3 is TGTGCCAGCAGCCAAGACTCCAGGCGAACAACTAATGAAAAACTGTTTTTT. Translated: CASSQDSRRTTNEKLFF. V is TRBV3-1 (or the pseudogene TRBV3-2) and J is TRBJ1-4; D remains unclear. Germline V gene lookup returns CDR1 LGHDT and CDR2 YNNKEL (reference sequence). The V end was cut by 0 bases, the J end by 0 bases, with 11 bases between. This CDR3 is built from 17 residues.